The source of this TCR beta chain is a study of identical twins. Findings and limits, study-wide: For zero-insertion analyses, partial confounding could come from invariant MAIT and iNKT cells. While abundant cord blood beta clonotypes carried fewer insertions, memory repertoires showed no such pattern.

This clonotype was recorded many times. Its antigen is as yet unknown. V lost 7 bases and J lost 6, with 12 bases in between. The CDR3 runs 12 residues. CDR1 is MNHEY, CDR2 SVGEGT, per germline. TCRdb reprocessed the 5' RACE reads with MiXCR, giving one entry per CDR3 protein. Of some 710,000 distinct CDR3 sequences listed, 5.5% to 7.5% are singletons. This receptor was obtained from a man aged 18 to 30 in good health. V gene TRBV6-2 or TRBV6-3 combines with J gene TRBJ1-2; TRBD1 might be the D (5 bases). The source material was naive T cells sorted from blood. The CDR3 DNA follows: TGTGCCAGCATGAGGCAGGGCGATGGCTACACCTTC. Protein product: CASMRQGDGYTF.